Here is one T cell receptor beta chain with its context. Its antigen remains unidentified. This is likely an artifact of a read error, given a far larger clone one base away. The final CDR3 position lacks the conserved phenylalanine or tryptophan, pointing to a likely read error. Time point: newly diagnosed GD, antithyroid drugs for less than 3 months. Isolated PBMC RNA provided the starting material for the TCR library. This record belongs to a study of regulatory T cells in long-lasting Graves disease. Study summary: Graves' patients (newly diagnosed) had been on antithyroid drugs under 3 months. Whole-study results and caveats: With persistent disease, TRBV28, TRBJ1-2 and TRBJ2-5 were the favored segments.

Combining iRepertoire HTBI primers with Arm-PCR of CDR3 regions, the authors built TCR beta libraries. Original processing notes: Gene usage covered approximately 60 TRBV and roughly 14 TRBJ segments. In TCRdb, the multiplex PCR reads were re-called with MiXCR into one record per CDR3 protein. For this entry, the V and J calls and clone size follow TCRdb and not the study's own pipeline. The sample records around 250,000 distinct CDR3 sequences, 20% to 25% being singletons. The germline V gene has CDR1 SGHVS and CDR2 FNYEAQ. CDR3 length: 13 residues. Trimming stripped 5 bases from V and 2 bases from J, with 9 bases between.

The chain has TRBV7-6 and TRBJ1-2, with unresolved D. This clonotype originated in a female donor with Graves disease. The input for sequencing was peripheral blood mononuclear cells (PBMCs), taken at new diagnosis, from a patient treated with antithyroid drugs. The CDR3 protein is CASSPTNNYGYTV. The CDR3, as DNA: TGTGCCAGCAGCCCGACAAACAACTATGGCTACACCGTC.